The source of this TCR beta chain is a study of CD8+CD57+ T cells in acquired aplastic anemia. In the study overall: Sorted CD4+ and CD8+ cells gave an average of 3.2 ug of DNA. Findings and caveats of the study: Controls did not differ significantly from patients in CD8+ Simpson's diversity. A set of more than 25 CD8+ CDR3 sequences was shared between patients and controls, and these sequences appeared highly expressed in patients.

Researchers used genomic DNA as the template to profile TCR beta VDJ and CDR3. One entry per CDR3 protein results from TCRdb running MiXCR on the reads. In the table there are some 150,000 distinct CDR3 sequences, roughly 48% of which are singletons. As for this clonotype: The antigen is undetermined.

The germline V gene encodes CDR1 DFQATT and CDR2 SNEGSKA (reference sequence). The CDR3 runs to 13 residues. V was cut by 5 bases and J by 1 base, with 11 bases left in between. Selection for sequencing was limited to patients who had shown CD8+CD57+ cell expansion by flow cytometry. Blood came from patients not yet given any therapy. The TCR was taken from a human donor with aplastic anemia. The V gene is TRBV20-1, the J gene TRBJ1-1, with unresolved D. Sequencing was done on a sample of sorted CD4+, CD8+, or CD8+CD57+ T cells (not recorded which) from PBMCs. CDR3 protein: CSADPQPNTEAFF. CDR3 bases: TGCAGTGCTGACCCTCAGCCGAACACTGAAGCTTTCTTT.